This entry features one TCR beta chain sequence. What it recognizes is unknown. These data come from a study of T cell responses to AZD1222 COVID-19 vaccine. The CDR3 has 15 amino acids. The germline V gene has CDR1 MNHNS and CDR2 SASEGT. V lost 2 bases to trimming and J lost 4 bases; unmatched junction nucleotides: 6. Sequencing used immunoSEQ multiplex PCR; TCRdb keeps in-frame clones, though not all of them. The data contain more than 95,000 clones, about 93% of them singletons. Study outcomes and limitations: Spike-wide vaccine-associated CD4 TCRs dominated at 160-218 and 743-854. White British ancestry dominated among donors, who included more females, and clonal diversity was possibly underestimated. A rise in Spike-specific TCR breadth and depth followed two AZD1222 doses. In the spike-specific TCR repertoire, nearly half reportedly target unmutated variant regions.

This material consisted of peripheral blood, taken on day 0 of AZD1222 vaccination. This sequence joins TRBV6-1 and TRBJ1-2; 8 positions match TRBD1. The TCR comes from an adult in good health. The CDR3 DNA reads TGTGCCAGCAGTGAAAACAGGGGGGTCCTCTATGGCTACACCTTC. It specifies CASSENRGVLYGYTF.